The clone carrying this T cell receptor (beta chain) was recorded a few times. Its antigen is unknown. It was with 60 Vbeta and 13 Jbeta primers that the PCR ran. TCRdb's copy holds only in-frame clones and misses some; the assay was immunoSEQ multiplex PCR. In the table there are about 120,000 clones, 77% of which are singletons. CDR1 SGHNT and CDR2 YENEEA come from the germline V gene. This CDR3 comprises 14 residues. V shed 5 bases, J shed 3 bases, and the junction held 6 bases outside the gene matches. This sample was taken from a study of cytomegalovirus exposure and HLA in healthy donors. Broader study findings: Some highly shared sequence variants likely arose as a pipeline artifact. Reports indicated that the classifier achieved high specificity and sensitivity in diagnosing cytomegalovirus status. For most TCR beta V segments, an earlier analysis put the productive rate at about 87% or about 30% of the time.

V usage is TRBV11-3 and J usage is TRBJ2-5; 7 nucleotides align to TRBD1. The origin of this receptor is a man between 35 and 55 years old in good health and CMV-seropositive. The sample taken for sequencing was PBMCs. CDR3 DNA sequence: TGTGCCAGCAGCCACAGGGGACCGGAAGAGACCCAGTACTTC. Translated, it gives CASSHRGPEETQYF. Drawing the rest from reference TRBV11-3 and TRBJ2-5, the complete variable domain is EAGVVQSPRYKIIEKKQPVAFWCNPISGHNTLYWYLQNLGQGPELLIRYENEEAVDDSQLPKDRFSAERLKGVDSTLKIQPAELGDSAVYLCASSHRGPEETQYFGPGTRLLVL.